One T cell receptor (beta chain) is described in this entry. This specimen comes from a study of shared clonotypes between healthy human individuals. The assay was immunoSEQ multiplex PCR, and TCRdb's table has in-frame clones only and misses some. This sample yields around 1,900,000 clones, of which over 85% are seen a single time; roughly 1.7% belongs to the top ten. The germline gives CDR1 SEHNR, CDR2 FQNEAQ (reference sequence). CDR3 length equals 14 residues. V was cut by 5 bases and J by 4 bases, with 14 bases left in between. The naive CD8 subset, CD45RO-negative cells positively selected for CCR7, excluded terminally differentiated effector memory CD45RA+ cells.

The sequenced sample was naive CD8+ T cells from PBMCs. The receptor was isolated from a man younger than 30 in good health. Some clones in this sample may be carry-over from other donors' samples. The chain has TRBV7-9 and TRBJ1-1, with D unclear. The CDR3 is CASSDKGLGTEAFF. The CDR3 bases are TGTGCCAGCAGCGATAAAGGGTTGGGCACTGAAGCTTTCTTT.